The TCR beta chain under discussion was sequenced for a study of early T cells in non-severe SARS-CoV-2 infection. Study-wide background: It was bulk RNA from unsorted whole blood that was sequenced, and the chains were unpaired.

Individual cDNA molecules were tagged with unique molecular identifiers, the study reported. Each CDR3 protein is one row after TCRdb ran MiXCR on the 5' RACE reads. This table holds about 98,000 distinct CDR3 sequences, 9.5% to 11% found once. Regarding the study as a whole: VDJdb-based matching was biased toward anti-spike CD8 responses and missed private and CD4 specificities.

This CDR3 has 15 amino acids. Germline trimming cut 2 bases from V and 9 bases from J; bases unmatched to any gene: 5. Details on this clonotype: Its antigen is not known.

V usage is TRBV12-3 or TRBV12-4 and J usage is TRBJ2-1, with 12 bases identical to TRBD2. The TCR sequence derives from an adult who was a healthcare worker with PCR-confirmed SARS-CoV-2 infection or an uninfected control (not recorded which). The sample taken for sequencing was whole blood. CDR3 nucleotide sequence: TGTGCCAGCAGTTTATTGGGACTAGCGGGCGGTGAGCAGTTCTTC. Its protein is CASSLLGLAGGEQFF.